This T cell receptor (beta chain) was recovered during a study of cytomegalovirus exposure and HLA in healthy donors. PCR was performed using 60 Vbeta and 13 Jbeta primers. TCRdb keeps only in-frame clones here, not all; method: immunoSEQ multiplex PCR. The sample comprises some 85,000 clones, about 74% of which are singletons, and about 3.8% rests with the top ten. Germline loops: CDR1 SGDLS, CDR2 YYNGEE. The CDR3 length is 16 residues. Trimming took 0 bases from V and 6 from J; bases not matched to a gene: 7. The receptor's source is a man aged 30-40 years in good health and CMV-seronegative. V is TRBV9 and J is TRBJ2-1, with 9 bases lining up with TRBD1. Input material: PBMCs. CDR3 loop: CASSVVPGQGINEQFF. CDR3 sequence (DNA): TGTGCCAGCAGCGTAGTCCCGGGACAGGGTATCAATGAGCAGTTCTTC. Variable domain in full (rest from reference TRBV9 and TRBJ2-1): DSGVTQTPKHLITATGQRVTLRCSPRSGDLSVYWYQQSLDQGLQFLIQYYNGEERAKGNILERFSAQQFPDLHSELNLSSLELGDSALYFCASSVVPGQGINEQFFGPGTRLTVL.